This TCR beta chain emerged from a study of OX40 agonist ivuxolimab in advanced cancers. The germline gives CDR1 SGHDT, CDR2 YYEEEE. The CDR3 extends over 12 amino acids. V shed 6 bases and J shed 5 bases, with 11 bases lying between them. This clone was observed once. The assay was immunoSEQ multiplex PCR, and TCRdb's table has in-frame clones only and misses some. The sample shows under 70,000 clones, roughly 88% of them seen only once. The receptor was isolated from an adult with an advanced solid tumor such as melanoma, head and neck, liver or kidney cancer. The chain carries TRBV5-6 and TRBJ2-5; unclear D gene. The sequencing used CD4+ or CD8+ T cells sorted from blood, collected in a trial of the OX40 agonist ivuxolimab. As DNA, the CDR3 is TGTGCCAGCACTTCAATGGGTGAGACCCAGTACTTC. Its translation: CASTSMGETQYF.